This T cell receptor (beta chain) was captured in a study of shared clonotypes between healthy human individuals. Study in general: Researchers assigned three CD4 naive, three CD4 memory, two CD8 naive and one CD8 memory plate to each donor.

Method: immunoSEQ multiplex PCR; TCRdb's copy keeps in-frame clones and lacks some. This repertoire shows 2 million to 2.5 million clones, roughly 95% found once; its top ten account for 1.1%. Naive CD8 cells were CD45RO-negative, positively selected for CCR7, excluding terminally differentiated effector memory CD45RA+ cells. The germline V gene encodes CDR1 SNHLY and CDR2 FYNNEI. This CDR3 spans 13 amino acids. The V and J ends lost 7 bases and 3 bases, in that order; junction bases with no gene match: 5. The rearrangement joins TRBV2 to TRBJ2-5; 7 bases align to TRBD2. The clonotype comes from a man younger than 35 in good health. The sample consisted of naive CD8+ T cells sorted from blood. The CDR3 DNA reads as TGTGCCAGCACTGGGGAGGGCAAAGAGACCCAGTACTTC. It is translated as CASTGEGKETQYF.